This T cell receptor beta chain is from a study of blood T cell dynamics during melanoma immunotherapy. Overall study context: Standard first-line treatment here was pembrolizumab or nivolumab plus ipilimumab in metastatic melanoma.

Time point denoted: pre-treatment baseline. Patients had no prior systemic cancer treatment, immunosuppressants or other active cancers. As concerns this clone: Antigen unknown.

Whole-study results and caveats: Disease-control patients' PBMC repertoires became either more clonal or more diverse at W3.

Between the trimmed V and J ends, which lost 1 base and 2 bases, there was a span of 10 bases. The V gene's germline CDR1 is SEHNR and CDR2 FQNEAQ (reference sequence). The CDR3 runs to 15 residues. Every bulk PBMC sample received the same 350 ng of DNA. Measured with immunoSEQ multiplex PCR; TCRdb has only the in-frame clones, and not every one. The sample has around 13,000 clones, roughly 80% seen once. This sequence joins TRBV7-9 and TRBJ2-3; D gene unclear. The receptor's source is a human donor with melanoma. The starting material was blood, obtained from a patient treated with checkpoint blockade. CDR3 nucleotide sequence: TGTGCCAGCAGCTTAGTTATAGGCGTCACAGATACGCAGTATTTT. Residues: CASSLVIGVTDTQYF.